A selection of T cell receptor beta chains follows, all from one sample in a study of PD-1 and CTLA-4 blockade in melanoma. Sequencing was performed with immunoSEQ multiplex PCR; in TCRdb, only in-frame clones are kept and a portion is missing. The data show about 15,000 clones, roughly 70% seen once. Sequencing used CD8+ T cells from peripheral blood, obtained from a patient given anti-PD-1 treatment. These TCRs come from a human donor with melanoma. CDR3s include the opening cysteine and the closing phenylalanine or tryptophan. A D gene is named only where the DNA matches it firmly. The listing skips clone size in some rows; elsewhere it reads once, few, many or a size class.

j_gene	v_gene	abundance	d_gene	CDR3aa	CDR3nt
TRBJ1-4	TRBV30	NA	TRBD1	CAQQGATNEKLFF	TGTGCCCAACAGGGGGCAACTAATGAAAAACTGTTTTTT
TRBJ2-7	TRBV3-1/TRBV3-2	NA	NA	CASSPQVSYEQYF	TGTGCCAGCAGCCCTCAAGTCAGCTACGAGCAGTACTTC
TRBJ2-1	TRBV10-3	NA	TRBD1	CATRVEWQGALNEQFF	TGTGCCACCCGTGTAGAGTGGCAGGGGGCCCTCAATGAGCAGTTCTTC
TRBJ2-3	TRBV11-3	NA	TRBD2	CASSPTTSGGLGDTQYF	TGTGCCAGCAGCCCCACGACTAGCGGGGGACTCGGGGATACGCAGTATTTT
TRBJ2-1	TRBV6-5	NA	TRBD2	CASSYQGGLAGDEQFF	TGTGCCAGCAGTTACCAAGGGGGACTAGCGGGTGATGAGCAGTTCTTC
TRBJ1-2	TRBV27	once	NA	CASSLGAGAYGYTF	TGTGCCAGCAGTTTAGGTGCGGGGGCCTATGGCTACACCTTC
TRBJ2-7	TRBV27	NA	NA	CASSLGLPSYEQYF	TGTGCCAGCAGTTTGGGGCTCCCCAGCTACGAGCAGTACTTC
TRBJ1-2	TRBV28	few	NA	CASSLREAPTFYGYTF	TGTGCCAGCAGTTTAAGGGAGGCGCCGACTTTCTATGGCTACACCTTC
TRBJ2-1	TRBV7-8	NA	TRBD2	CASSHETRGLAGGGNEQFF	TGTGCCAGCAGCCACGAAACTCGGGGGCTAGCGGGGGGAGGCAATGAGCAGTTCTTC
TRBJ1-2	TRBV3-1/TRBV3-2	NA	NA	CASSQVSSEINYGYTF	TGTGCCAGCAGCCAAGTTTCTTCAGAGATTAACTATGGCTACACCTTC
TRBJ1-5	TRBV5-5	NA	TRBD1	CASSLRGQGPNQPQHF	TGTGCCAGCAGCTTGCGGGGACAGGGCCCAAATCAGCCCCAGCATTTT
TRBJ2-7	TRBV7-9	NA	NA	CASSSQGREQYF	TGTGCCAGCAGCTCCCAGGGACGGGAGCAGTACTTC
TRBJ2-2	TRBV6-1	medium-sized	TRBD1	CASSEYGGQGTNTGELFF	TGTGCCAGCAGTGAATACGGAGGACAGGGGACAAACACCGGGGAGCTGTTTTTT
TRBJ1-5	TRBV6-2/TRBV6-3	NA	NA	CASSYGPAISNQPQHF	TGTGCCAGCAGTTACGGGCCAGCGATTAGCAATCAGCCCCAGCATTTT
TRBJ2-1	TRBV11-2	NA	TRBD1	CASSLVSQGVSNEQFF	TGTGCCAGCAGCTTAGTCTCACAGGGGGTAAGCAATGAGCAGTTCTTC
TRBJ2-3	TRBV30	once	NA	CAWSVGGSLTDTQYF	TGTGCCTGGAGTGTTGGGGGGAGTCTCACAGATACGCAGTATTTT
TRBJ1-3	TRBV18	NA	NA	CASSPRGDSGNTIYF	TGTGCCAGCTCACCACGTGGTGACTCTGGAAACACCATATATTTT
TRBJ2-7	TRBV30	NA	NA	CAWSQEWGSPDEQYF	TGTGCCTGGAGTCAGGAGTGGGGTAGTCCGGACGAGCAGTACTTC
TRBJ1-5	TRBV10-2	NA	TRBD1	CASSEPDRYNQPQHF	TGCGCCAGCAGTGAGCCGGACAGGTACAATCAGCCCCAGCATTTT
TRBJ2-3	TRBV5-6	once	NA	CASSLAQLTSTDTQYF	TGTGCCAGCAGCTTGGCCCAGTTAACTAGCACAGATACGCAGTATTTT
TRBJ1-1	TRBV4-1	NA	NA	CASKPAGVGTEAFF	TGCGCCAGCAAGCCGGCAGGGGTTGGCACTGAAGCTTTCTTT
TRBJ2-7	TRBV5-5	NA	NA	CASSLRQAVGVEQYF	TGTGCCAGCAGCTTGAGACAGGCAGTTGGGGTCGAGCAGTACTTC
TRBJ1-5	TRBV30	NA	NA	CAWSSRAGQPQHF	TGTGCCTGGAGTTCGAGGGCGGGTCAGCCCCAGCATTTT
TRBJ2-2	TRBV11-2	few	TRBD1	CASSPTRGQENTGELFF	TGTGCCAGCAGCCCTACTAGGGGACAGGAGAACACCGGGGAGCTGTTTTTT
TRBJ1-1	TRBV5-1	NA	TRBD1	CASSFSDRSQRTPRENTEAFF	TGCGCCAGCAGCTTCTCGGACAGGAGTCAGAGAACGCCGAGGGAGAACACTGAAGCTTTCTTT
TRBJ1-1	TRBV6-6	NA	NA	CASSYHSPRTLTEAFF	TGTGCCAGCAGTTACCACTCCCCTAGGACACTGACTGAAGCTTTCTTT
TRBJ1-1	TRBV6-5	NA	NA	CASRGVSLNTEAFF	TGTGCCAGCAGAGGCGTTTCGTTGAACACTGAAGCTTTCTTT
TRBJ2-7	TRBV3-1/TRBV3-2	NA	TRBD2	CASSPLLAGGPHEQYF	TGTGCCAGCAGCCCCCTGCTAGCGGGAGGGCCCCACGAGCAGTACTTC
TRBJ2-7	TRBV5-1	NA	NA	CASSPRNPYEQYF	TGCGCCAGCAGCCCCCGTAACCCCTACGAGCAGTACTTC
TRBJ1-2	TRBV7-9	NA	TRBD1	CASSYGTGAGEAGYTF	TGTGCCAGCAGCTATGGGACAGGGGCGGGCGAAGCCGGCTACACCTTC
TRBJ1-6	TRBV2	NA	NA	CASSSASSPLHF	TGTGCCAGCAGTTCGGCGAGCTCACCCCTCCACTTT
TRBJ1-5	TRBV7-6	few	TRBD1	CASSLRTGSDQPQHF	TGTGCCAGCAGCTTGAGGACAGGATCGGATCAGCCCCAGCATTTT
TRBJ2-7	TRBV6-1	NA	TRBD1	CASSERDRGGYEQYF	TGTGCCAGCAGTGAACGGGACAGGGGGGGTTACGAGCAGTACTTC
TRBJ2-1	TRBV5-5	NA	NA	CASSLGKYNEQFF	TGTGCCAGCAGCTTGGGGAAATACAATGAGCAGTTCTTC
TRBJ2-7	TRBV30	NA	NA	CAWSVDEGYEQYF	TGTGCCTGGAGTGTTGACGAGGGGTACGAGCAGTACTTC
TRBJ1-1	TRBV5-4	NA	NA	CASSFWGWPEAFF	TGTGCCAGCAGCTTTTGGGGTTGGCCTGAAGCTTTCTTT
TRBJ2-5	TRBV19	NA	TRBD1	CASSNGDRTLQETQYF	TGTGCCAGTAGTAACGGGGACAGGACGCTCCAAGAGACCCAGTACTTC
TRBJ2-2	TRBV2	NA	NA	CASWGDKNTGELFF	TGTGCCAGCTGGGGAGACAAGAACACCGGGGAGCTGTTTTTT
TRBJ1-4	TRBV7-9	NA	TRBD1	CASSSTKQGPNEKLFF	TGTGCCAGCAGCTCGACTAAACAGGGGCCTAATGAAAAACTGTTTTTT
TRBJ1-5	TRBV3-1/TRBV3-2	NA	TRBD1	CASSQDLGTGGNQPQHF	TGTGCCAGCAGCCAAGATCTTGGGACAGGGGGCAATCAGCCCCAGCATTTT
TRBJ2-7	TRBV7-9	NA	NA	CASSLVGGREQYF	TGTGCCAGCAGCTTAGTGGGAGGACGAGAGCAGTACTTC
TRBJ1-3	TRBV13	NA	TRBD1	CASSRAGTGHGNTIYF	TGTGCCAGCAGCCGGGCCGGGACAGGGCATGGAAACACCATATATTTT
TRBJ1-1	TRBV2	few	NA	CAGQQGGYTEAFF	TGTGCCGGCCAACAGGGAGGATACACTGAAGCTTTCTTT
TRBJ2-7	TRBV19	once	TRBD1	CATGMGTGGSEQYF	TGTGCCACCGGGATGGGGACAGGGGGCTCCGAGCAGTACTTC
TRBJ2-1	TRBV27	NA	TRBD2	CASSLGLAGNEQFF	TGTGCCAGCAGTTTAGGACTAGCGGGAAATGAGCAGTTCTTC